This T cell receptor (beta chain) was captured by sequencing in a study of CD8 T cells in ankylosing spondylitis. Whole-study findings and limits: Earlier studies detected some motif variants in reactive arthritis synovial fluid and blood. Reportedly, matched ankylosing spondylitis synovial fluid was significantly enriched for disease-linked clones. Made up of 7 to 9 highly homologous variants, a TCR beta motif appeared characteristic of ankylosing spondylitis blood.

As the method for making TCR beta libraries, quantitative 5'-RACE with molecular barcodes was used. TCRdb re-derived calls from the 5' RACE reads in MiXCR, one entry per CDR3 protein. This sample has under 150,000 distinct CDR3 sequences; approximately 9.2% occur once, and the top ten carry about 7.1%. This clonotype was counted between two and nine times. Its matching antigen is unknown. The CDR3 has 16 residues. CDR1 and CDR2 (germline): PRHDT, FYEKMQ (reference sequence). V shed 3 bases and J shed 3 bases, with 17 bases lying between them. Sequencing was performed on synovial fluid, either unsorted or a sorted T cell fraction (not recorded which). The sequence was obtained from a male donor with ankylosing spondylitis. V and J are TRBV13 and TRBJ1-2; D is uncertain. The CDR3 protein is CASSFGGSLNDYGYTF. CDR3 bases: TGTGCCAGCAGCTTTGGCGGGTCCCTAAACGACTATGGCTACACCTTC. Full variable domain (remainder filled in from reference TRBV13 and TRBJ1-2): AAGVIQSPRHLIKEKRETATLKCYPIPRHDTVYWYQQGPGQDPQFLISFYEKMQSDKGSIPDRFSAQQFSDYHSELNMSSLELGDSALYFCASSFGGSLNDYGYTFGSGTRLTVV.